Listed here are 28 T cell receptor beta chains from one sample, sequenced in a study of OX40 agonist ivuxolimab in advanced cancers. Libraries were prepared by immunoSEQ multiplex PCR; TCRdb keeps only in-frame clonotypes and omits some of them. The repertoire consists of about 48,000 clones, with 70% to 80% occurring once and the leading ten covering approximately 2.1%. The sample was CD4+ or CD8+ T cells sorted from blood, taken in a trial of the OX40 agonist ivuxolimab. These receptors originate from an adult with an advanced solid tumor such as melanoma, head and neck, liver or kidney cancer.

V gene TRBV7-2 combines with J gene TRBJ2-3, with 9 bases identical to TRBD1. This CDR3 is built from 16 residues. V was clipped by 4 bases and J by 0 bases; unmatched bases: 5. Germline CDR1 and CDR2: SGHTA and FQGNSA. DNA for the CDR3: TGTGCCAGCAGCTCAGGGGGACAGGGAAGCACAGATACGCAGTATTTT. This gives the protein CASSSGGQGSTDTQYF.

This clone came up once. The chain couples TRBV7-9 to TRBJ1-2, with D maybe TRBD1 (5 bases). The CDR3 is 14 residues long. In germline, CDR1 is SEHNR, CDR2 FQNEAQ (reference sequence). V was shortened by 1 base and J by 4 bases, with 10 bases between the two germline ends. Here the CDR3 reads CASSLGQGGYGYTF. Written as DNA, the CDR3 is TGTGCCAGCAGCTTAGGGCAGGGAGGCTATGGCTACACCTTC.

This chain uses TRBV30 with TRBJ2-7, with TRBD2 as a possible D gene (5 bases). CDR3 length: 12 residues. Trimming pared 1 base from V and 4 bases from J, leaving 8 bases between. The V gene's germline CDR1 is GTSNPN and CDR2 SVGIG (reference sequence). The CDR3 bases are TGTGCCTGGAGTGCGAGCGGTTACGAGCAGTACTTC. Residues: CAWSASGYEQYF.

The chain employs TRBV2 and TRBJ2-1, with 9 bases lining up with TRBD1. CDR1 SNHLY and CDR2 FYNNEI come from the germline V gene. CDR3 size: 12 residues. The junction had 1 base not matched to a gene; V was cut back by 9 bases and J by 4 bases. The CDR3 coding sequence is TGTGCCAGGGGGACAGGGTACAATGAGCAGTTCTTC. Protein: CARGTGYNEQFF.

CDR3 in amino acids: CASSRQGEDQPQHF. The CDR3 DNA reads TGTGCCAGCAGTAGACAGGGCGAGGATCAGCCCCAGCATTTT. The V gene is TRBV2, the J gene TRBJ1-5; TRBD1 agrees at 7 bases. The J segment lost 5 bases and the V segment lost 5 bases, leaving 6 bases of the junction unmatched. This CDR3 comprises 14 residues. Germline-derived CDR1 and CDR2 are SNHLY and FYNNEI.

V gene TRBV18 combines with J gene TRBJ1-5; 8 bases line up with TRBD1. CDR3 length: 15 residues. Germline CDR1 reads KGHSH; CDR2 reads LQKENI. V trimming: 2 bases; J trimming: 0 bases; junction bases outside the gene matches: 0. Written as DNA, the CDR3 is TGTGCCAGCTCACCAACAGGGGGTAGCAATCAGCCCCAGCATTTT. It codes for CASSPTGGSNQPQHF.

This chain connects TRBV18 to TRBJ1-1; D is unresolved. Looked up from germline, CDR1 is KGHSH and CDR2 is LQKENI. The CDR3 covers 16 residues. The V end was cut by 3 bases, the J end by 3 bases, with 17 bases between. The CDR3 loop reads CASSPGPGLGDTEAFF. CDR3 coding DNA: TGTGCCAGCTCACCGGGCCCCGGTCTCGGGGACACTGAAGCTTTCTTT. Full variable domain (missing parts from reference TRBV18 and TRBJ1-1): NAGVMQNPRHLVRRRGQEARLRCSPMKGHSHVYWYRQLPEEGLKFMVYLQKENIIDESGMPKERFSAEFPKEGPSILRIQQVVRGDSAAYFCASSPGPGLGDTEAFFGQGTRLTVV.

This clone has just a few counts. The chain has TRBV19 and TRBJ2-7; no clear D gene. This CDR3 has 11 residues. V was cut by 1 base and J by 6 bases, with 4 bases left in between. Per the germline V gene, CDR1 is LNHDA and CDR2 is SQIVND (reference sequence). The chain's CDR3 is CASSIAGEQYF. The DNA for the CDR3 is TGTGCCAGTAGTATAGCTGGCGAGCAGTACTTC.

Written as DNA, the CDR3 is TGTGCCAGCAGCCCGGGGGTCGGGGATGTGAACACCGGGGAGCTGTTTTTT. Amino acid sequence: CASSPGVGDVNTGELFF. The chain has TRBV7-6 and TRBJ2-2; D is possibly TRBD2 (6 bases). The CDR3 has 17 amino acids. V lost 5 bases to trimming and J lost 1 base, with 17 bases between them. Germline assignment: CDR1 SGHVS and CDR2 FNYEAQ. Drawing the rest from reference TRBV7-6 and TRBJ2-2, the complete variable domain is GAGVSQSPRYKVTKRGQDVALRCDPISGHVSLYWYRQALGQGPEFLTYFNYEAQQDKSGLPNDRFSAERPEGSISTLTIQRTEQRDSAMYRCASSPGVGDVNTGELFFGEGSRLTVL.

The gene calls are TRBV7-2 and TRBJ1-6; D gene ambiguous. Germline CDR1 reads SGHTA; CDR2 reads FQGNSA. Trimming stripped 5 bases from V and 7 bases from J, with 9 bases between. This CDR3 has 13 amino acids. The chain's CDR3 is CASSTQENSPLHF. In nucleotides, the CDR3 is TGTGCCAGCAGCACCCAAGAGAATTCACCCCTCCACTTT.

The sample holds a few counts of this clone. The J gene is TRBJ1-1, the V gene TRBV7-2; tentative D call: TRBD1 (6 bases). CDR3 length equals 15 residues. V lost 5 bases, J lost 1 base, and 14 bases lay in between. Germline assignment: CDR1 SGHTA and CDR2 FQGNSA. CDR3 in amino acids: CASSLNRDPNTEAFF. CDR3 coding DNA: TGTGCCAGCAGCCTGAACAGGGACCCGAACACTGAAGCTTTCTTT.

The V and J genes are TRBV7-2 and TRBJ1-6; perhaps TRBD1 as D (5 bases). V lost 1 base and J 7 bases, leaving 11 bases between the germline ends. Germline CDR1 reads SGHTA; CDR2 reads FQGNSA. This CDR3 has 15 amino acids. The CDR3 DNA follows: TGTGCCAGCAGCTTAGAGGGGCAGCAGAATTCACCCCTCCACTTT. Translated, it gives CASSLEGQQNSPLHF.

This chain connects TRBV27 to TRBJ2-2; D gene unclear. This CDR3 comprises 13 residues. Germline assignment: CDR1 MNHEY and CDR2 SMNVEV (reference sequence). Trimming shortened V by 7 bases and J by 5 bases, and 11 bases separated the two germline ends. This CDR3 is CASNDWGTGELFF. The CDR3 bases are TGTGCCAGCAACGACTGGGGAACCGGGGAGCTGTTTTTT.

V is TRBV9 and J is TRBJ1-5; D gene unclear. V was clipped by 4 bases and J by 0 bases, with 11 bases between them. Germline V gives CDR1 SGDLS, CDR2 YYNGEE. CDR3 size: 15 residues. CDR3 in DNA: TGTGCCAGCAGCTCCCACACCTATAGCAATCAGCCCCAGCATTTT. Protein: CASSSHTYSNQPQHF.

V and J are TRBV7-9 and TRBJ1-6; D uncertain. The CDR3 covers 13 residues. The germline V gene encodes CDR1 SEHNR and CDR2 FQNEAQ (reference sequence). Trimming shortened V by 2 bases and J by 14 bases, and 13 bases separated the two germline ends. The CDR3: CASSLSTPKALHF. For the CDR3, the DNA is TGTGCCAGCAGCTTATCGACCCCGAAGGCCCTCCACTTT.

The V and J genes are TRBV6-1 and TRBJ1-6, with D maybe TRBD1 (5 bases). The CDR3 runs to 11 residues. The germline V gene has CDR1 MNHNS and CDR2 SASEGT. Trimming pared 3 bases from V and 11 bases from J, leaving 5 bases between. The CDR3 reads CASSDRAPLHF. In nucleotides, the CDR3 is TGTGCCAGCAGTGACAGGGCACCCCTCCACTTT.

The chain uses TRBV6-5 and TRBJ2-2, with 8 bases that match TRBD2. CDR3 length: 15 residues. Looked up from germline, CDR1 is MNHEY and CDR2 is SVGAGI. Trimming cost V 8 bases and J 7 bases; bases outside gene matches: 12. CDR3 region: CASGARAGGGGELFF. The DNA for the CDR3 is TGTGCCAGCGGAGCACGCGCGGGGGGTGGCGGGGAGCTGTTTTTT.

The chain links TRBV19 to TRBJ1-5; D may be TRBD1 (6 bases). Germline CDR1 and CDR2: LNHDA and SQIVND (reference sequence). Trimming pared 0 bases from V and 7 bases from J, leaving 16 bases between. The CDR3 consists of 16 residues. CDR3 nucleotides: TGTGCCAGTAGTATAGATCCACCCAGGGGAGGCCAGCCCCAGCATTTT. This gives the protein CASSIDPPRGGQPQHF.

The chain joins TRBV5-1 to TRBJ2-1, with TRBD1 as a possible D gene (5 bases). Germline assignment: CDR1 SGHRS and CDR2 YFSETQ. The CDR3 loop spans 14 amino acids. Trimming removed 0 bases at V and 7 bases at J, with 11 bases between. CDR3 DNA: TGCGCCAGCAGCTTGGAACCCGCAGGGAATGAGCAGTTCTTC. This translates into CASSLEPAGNEQFF.

The chain joins TRBV15 to TRBJ1-2; 7 bases fit TRBD1. J gave up 5 bases and V 0 bases, and 6 bases lay outside the gene matches. This CDR3 has 15 residues. The germline CDR1 and CDR2 sequences are LNHNV and YYDKDF (reference sequence). The CDR3 DNA sequence: TGTGCCACCAGCAGAGATCGTGGGACAGATTATGGCTACACCTTC. This sequence encodes CATSRDRGTDYGYTF. The full variable domain, in which reference TRBV15 and TRBJ1-2 provide the parts outside the CDR3, is DAMVIQNPRYQVTQFGKPVTLSCSQTLNHNVMYWYQQKSSQAPKLLFHYYDKDFNNEADTPDNFQSRRPNTSFCFLDIRSPGLGDTAMYLCATSRDRGTDYGYTFGSGTRLTVV.

This chain links TRBV2 with TRBJ2-7; D unresolved. The CDR3 covers 12 residues. V was cut by 4 bases and J by 4 bases, with 8 bases left in between. Germline CDR1 and CDR2: SNHLY and FYNNEI. CDR3: CASSVSRYEQYF. In nucleotides, the CDR3 is TGTGCCAGCAGTGTGTCGCGTTACGAGCAGTACTTC.

The chain is built from TRBV7-2 and TRBJ2-7; D uncertain. The CDR3 loop spans 13 amino acids. Trimming stripped 1 base from V and 2 bases from J, with 6 bases between. Per germline, CDR1 SGHTA and CDR2 FQGNSA. This CDR3 is CASSLEQPYEQYF. The CDR3 nucleotides are TGTGCCAGCAGCTTAGAACAGCCCTACGAGCAGTACTTC. Full variable domain (missing parts from reference TRBV7-2 and TRBJ2-7): GAGVSQSPSNKVTEKGKDVELRCDPISGHTALYWYRQSLGQGLEFLIYFQGNSAPDKSGLPSDRFSAERTGGSVSTLTIQRTQQEDSAVYLCASSLEQPYEQYFGPGTRLTVT.

The chain links TRBV6-4 to TRBJ2-6; TRBD1 is a possible D gene (5 bases). CDR1 and CDR2 from the germline V gene are MRHNA and SNTAGT. The CDR3 sequence is 18 residues long. Deletions cut 2 bases from V and 1 base from J, with 15 bases between. The CDR3 reads CASSDPGQGISGANVLTF. Here the CDR3 DNA reads TGTGCCAGCAGTGACCCCGGGCAGGGAATTTCTGGGGCCAACGTCCTGACTTTC.

This clone was seen more than once but under ten times. J is TRBJ1-5 and V is TRBV30; the D is unclear. The CDR3 contains 13 residues. In germline, CDR1 is GTSNPN, CDR2 SVGIG (reference sequence). V was pared by 0 bases and J by 3 bases, with 6 bases between. The CDR3: CAWSVTPNQPQHF. CDR3 in DNA: TGTGCCTGGAGTGTAACCCCCAATCAGCCCCAGCATTTT.

This chain uses TRBV7-2 with TRBJ1-2; 10 bases align to TRBD1. CDR1 is SGHTA and CDR2 is FQGNSA in the germline V gene. J lost 5 bases, V lost 7 bases, and 7 bases had no gene match. The CDR3 has 14 residues. CDR3 protein: CASTETGQGYGYTF. In DNA, the CDR3 is TGTGCCAGCACAGAAACGGGACAGGGGTATGGCTACACCTTC. The full variable domain, rest sourced from reference TRBV7-2 and TRBJ1-2, is GAGVSQSPSNKVTEKGKDVELRCDPISGHTALYWYRQSLGQGLEFLIYFQGNSAPDKSGLPSDRFSAERTGGSVSTLTIQRTQQEDSAVYLCASTETGQGYGYTFGSGTRLTVV.

The chain couples TRBV5-1 to TRBJ2-7; D may be TRBD1 (6 bases). V was trimmed by 6 bases and J by 0 bases, leaving 10 bases between them. The length of the CDR3 is 13 residues. The germline gives CDR1 SGHRS, CDR2 YFSETQ. CDR3 nucleotides: TGCGCCAGCACCCCAGGGGCCTCCTACGAGCAGTACTTC. Translation: CASTPGASYEQYF.

CDR3 in amino acids: CASSLESRGTEAFF. In DNA form, the CDR3 reads TGTGCCAGCAGCTTAGAGAGCAGGGGCACTGAAGCTTTCTTT. The rearrangement joins TRBV7-2 to TRBJ1-1, with D perhaps TRBD1 (6 bases). The CDR3 runs to 14 residues. Trimming cost V 1 base and J 4 bases, with 10 bases left between them. The V gene's germline CDR1 is SGHTA and CDR2 FQGNSA.

The genes are TRBV4-1 and TRBJ1-1; D call uncertain. Germline values: CDR1 MGHRA, CDR2 YSYEKL. The CDR3 loop spans 17 amino acids. Trimming left V 4 bases short and J 4 bases short, with 22 bases between. The CDR3 DNA follows: TGCGCCAGCAGCCTTTTCATCTGGGGTTCCTCATCCACTGAAGCTTTCTTT. The encoded protein is CASSLFIWGSSSTEAFF.